These T cell receptor beta chains were read from a single sample in a study of memory B cells and T cells in multiple sclerosis. Profiled with immunoSEQ multiplex PCR; TCRdb holds only in-frame clones, not every one. The profile shows fewer than 15,000 clones, roughly three quarters of them singletons. The sequenced sample was memory (CD45RO+) CD4+ T cells from blood. The receptors were sampled from a human donor with multiple sclerosis. Each CDR3 is given with its conserved first and last residue. Each record gives: V gene, J gene, CDR3 protein.

TRBV7-8	TRBJ1-5	CASSLATGLGNQPQHF
TRBV5-5	TRBJ2-7	CASAPGTSGPYEQYF
TRBV9	TRBJ2-3	CASSPRGRVSTDTQYF
TRBV6-6	TRBJ2-1	CASSYRLFSDEQFF
TRBV10-3	TRBJ2-5	CAISALDRAQETQYF
TRBV5-6	TRBJ2-2	CASSADRGRSNTGELFF
TRBV6-1	TRBJ2-3	CASSETSGYTDTQYF
TRBV7-8	TRBJ1-5	CASSLGGRNNQPQHF
TRBV28	TRBJ2-1	CASSLEKDGKQFF
TRBV7-8	TRBJ2-1	CASRLVSGQGAYEQFF
TRBV6-5	TRBJ1-3	CASSGTANSGNTIYF
TRBV7-2	TRBJ1-5	CASSHGQSDQPQHF
TRBV5-4	TRBJ2-7	CASKGAGNYEQYF
TRBV19	TRBJ1-5	CASRRGNNQPQHF
TRBV7-8	TRBJ2-1	CASSRPLDFSGRAKGDEQFF
TRBV5-1	TRBJ2-6	CASSLGSVSGANVLTF
TRBV6-5	TRBJ2-7	CASSPLRLAGGSHF
TRBV2	TRBJ2-7	CASSRDSYEQYF
TRBV30	TRBJ2-2	CAWSGGRLDYTGELFF
TRBV6-5	TRBJ2-3	CASSYRTGEDTQYF
TRBV6-1	TRBJ2-7	CASTLTGSIYEQYF
TRBV29-1	TRBJ1-2	CSVRGDRGRDGYTF
TRBV28	TRBJ1-2	CASSYPLSNYGYTF
TRBV28	TRBJ1-1	CASWRRNTEAFF
TRBV6-1	TRBJ1-2	CASRQGDRVGGYTF
TRBV5-1	TRBJ1-5	CASSVTGDSNQPQHF
TRBV29-1	TRBJ1-1	CSGSTGANTEAFF